This TCR beta chain originates from a study of shared T cell receptors in the human thymus. Germline V gene lookup returns CDR1 ENHRY and CDR2 SYGVKD. Trimming left V 2 bases short and J 8 bases short, with 12 bases between. CDR3 length equals 13 residues. Sequenced by immunoSEQ multiplex PCR; TCRdb stores in-frame clones only, minus some. The sample contains more than 550,000 clones, approximately 83% of which appear only once. The same data also went into a second study, on human thymus T cells. That work contributes: Healthy Finnish infants undergoing corrective surgery for congenital heart defects were the donors. Corrective heart surgery yielded the resections from which the thymus tissue came.

The clonotype comes from a girl less than two years old with a congenital heart defect. The sequenced sample was thymocytes. The V call is TRBV10-3, the J call TRBJ1-2; D remains unclear. As DNA, the CDR3 is TGTGCCATCAGTGAGACAAATAATTACGGCTACACCTTC. Protein sequence: CAISETNNYGYTF.